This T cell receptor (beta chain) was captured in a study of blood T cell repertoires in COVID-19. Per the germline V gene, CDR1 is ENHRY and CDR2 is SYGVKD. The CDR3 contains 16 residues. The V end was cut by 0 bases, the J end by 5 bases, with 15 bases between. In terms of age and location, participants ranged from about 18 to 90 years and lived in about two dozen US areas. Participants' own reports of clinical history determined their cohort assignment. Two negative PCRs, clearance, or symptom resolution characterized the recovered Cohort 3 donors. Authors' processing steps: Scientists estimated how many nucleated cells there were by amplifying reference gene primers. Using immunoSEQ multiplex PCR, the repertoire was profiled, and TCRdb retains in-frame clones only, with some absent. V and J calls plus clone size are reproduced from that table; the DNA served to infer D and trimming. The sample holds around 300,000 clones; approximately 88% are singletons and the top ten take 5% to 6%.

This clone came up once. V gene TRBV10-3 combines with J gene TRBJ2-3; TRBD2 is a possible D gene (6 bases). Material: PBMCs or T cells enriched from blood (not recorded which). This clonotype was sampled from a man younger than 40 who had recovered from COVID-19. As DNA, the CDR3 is TGTGCCATCAGTGAGTCGAGTGTACTAGCCGGAGATACGCAGTATTTT. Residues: CAISESSVLAGDTQYF.